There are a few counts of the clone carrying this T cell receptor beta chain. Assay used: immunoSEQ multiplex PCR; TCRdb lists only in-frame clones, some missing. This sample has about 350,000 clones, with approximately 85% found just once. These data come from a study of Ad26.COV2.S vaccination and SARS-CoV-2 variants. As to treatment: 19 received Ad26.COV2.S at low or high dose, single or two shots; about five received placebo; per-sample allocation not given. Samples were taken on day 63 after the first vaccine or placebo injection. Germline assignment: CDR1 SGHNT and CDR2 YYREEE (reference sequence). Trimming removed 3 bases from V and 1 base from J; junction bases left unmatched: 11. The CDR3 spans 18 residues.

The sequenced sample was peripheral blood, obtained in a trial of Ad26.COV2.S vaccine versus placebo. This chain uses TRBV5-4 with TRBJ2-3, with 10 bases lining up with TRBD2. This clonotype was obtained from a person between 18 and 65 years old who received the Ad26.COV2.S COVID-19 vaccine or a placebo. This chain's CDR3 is CASSSRRAGLARTDTQYF. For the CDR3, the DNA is TGTGCCAGCAGCTCAAGGAGAGCGGGACTAGCGCGCACAGATACGCAGTATTTT.